This TCR beta chain was captured by sequencing in a study of T cell responses to AZD1222 COVID-19 vaccine. The CDR3 length is 12 residues. The V gene's germline CDR1 is ENHRY and CDR2 SYGVKD. Trimming shortened V by 6 bases and J by 1 base, and 6 bases separated the two germline ends. Details on this clone: The antigen remains unidentified.

Study-level findings and limits: Repertoire sampling was restricted to post-peak T cell response timepoints. Spike was spanned by vaccine-associated CD4 TCRs, with dominance at 160-218 and 743-854.

The protocol was immunoSEQ multiplex PCR, while the TCRdb copy is restricted to in-frame clones and leaves out a portion. Here the sample spans about 150,000 clones, just over 90% being singletons. The material was peripheral blood, obtained on day 0 of AZD1222 vaccination. The rearrangement links TRBV10-3 to TRBJ1-2; D is unclear. The sequence came from an adult in good health. CDR3 sequence: CAISSDNYGYTF. In DNA, the CDR3 is TGTGCCATCAGCTCAGATAACTATGGCTACACCTTC.